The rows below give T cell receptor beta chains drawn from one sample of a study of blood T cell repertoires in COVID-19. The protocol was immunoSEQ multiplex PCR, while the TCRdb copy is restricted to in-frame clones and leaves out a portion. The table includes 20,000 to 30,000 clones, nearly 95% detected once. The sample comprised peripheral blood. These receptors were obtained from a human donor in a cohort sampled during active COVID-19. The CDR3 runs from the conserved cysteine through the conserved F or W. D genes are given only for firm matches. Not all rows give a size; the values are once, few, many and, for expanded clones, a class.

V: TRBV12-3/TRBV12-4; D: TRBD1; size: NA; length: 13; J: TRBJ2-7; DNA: TGTGCCAGCAGGGAGGACAGGGTTAGCGAGCAGTACTTC; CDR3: CASREDRVSEQYF
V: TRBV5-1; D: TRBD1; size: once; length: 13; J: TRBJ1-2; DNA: TGCGCCAGCAGCCGAGGGACAGGGACTGGCTACACCTTC; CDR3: CASSRGTGTGYTF
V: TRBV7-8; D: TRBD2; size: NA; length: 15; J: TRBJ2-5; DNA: TGTGCCAGCAGCTTAAGGGAGGGTGGGGTTGAGACCCAGTACTTC; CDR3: CASSLREGGVETQYF
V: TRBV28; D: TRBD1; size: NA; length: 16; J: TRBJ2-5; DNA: TGTGCCAGCAGTCTAACCGGGACAGGGTACCAAGAGACCCAGTACTTC; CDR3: CASSLTGTGYQETQYF
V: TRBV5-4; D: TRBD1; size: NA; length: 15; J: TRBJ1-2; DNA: TGTGCCAGCAGAAACCCGACAGGGGGGAGAGATGGCTACACCTTC; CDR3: CASRNPTGGRDGYTF
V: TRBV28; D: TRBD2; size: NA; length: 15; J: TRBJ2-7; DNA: TGTGCCAGTAAATTATCGACTAGCGGCTCCTACGAGCAGTACTTC; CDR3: CASKLSTSGSYEQYF
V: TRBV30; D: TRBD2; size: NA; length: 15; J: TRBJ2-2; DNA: TGTGCCTGGAGCCTGGGACTAGCCAACACCGGGGAGCTGTTTTTT; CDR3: CAWSLGLANTGELFF
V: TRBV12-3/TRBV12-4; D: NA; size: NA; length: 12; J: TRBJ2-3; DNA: TGTGCCAGCAGCCTACAAGTCGGGTCGCAGTATTTT; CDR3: CASSLQVGSQYF
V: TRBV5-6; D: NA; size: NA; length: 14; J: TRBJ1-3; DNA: TGTGCCAGCAGCCTTAGGGGGGGTGGAAACACCATATATTTT; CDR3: CASSLRGGGNTIYF
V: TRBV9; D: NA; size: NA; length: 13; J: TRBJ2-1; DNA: TGTGCCAGCAGCGTAGCCAGCGCGAATGAGCAGTTCTTC; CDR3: CASSVASANEQFF
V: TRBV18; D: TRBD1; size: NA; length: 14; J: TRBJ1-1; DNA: TGTGCCAGCTCACTTAATACAGGGGTGGAAGAAGCTTTCTTT; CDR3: CASSLNTGVEEAFF
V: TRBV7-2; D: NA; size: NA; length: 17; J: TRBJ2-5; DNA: TGTGCCAGCAGCTTTCTTCTAGGGCAGGACTTACAAGAGACCCAGTACTTC; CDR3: CASSFLLGQDLQETQYF
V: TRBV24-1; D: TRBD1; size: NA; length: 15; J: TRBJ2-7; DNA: TGTGCCACCAGTGATTCGCGACAGGGGGGATCCGAGCAGTACTTC; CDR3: CATSDSRQGGSEQYF
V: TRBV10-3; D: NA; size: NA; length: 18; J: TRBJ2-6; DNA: TGTGCCATCAGTGAACCGGGACACGCGACCTCTGGGGCCAACGTCCTGACTTTC; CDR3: CAISEPGHATSGANVLTF
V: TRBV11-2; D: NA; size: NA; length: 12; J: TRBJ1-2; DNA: TGTGCCAGCAGCTTATCGGCGGGACCCCGAGCGTTC; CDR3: CASSLSAGPRAF
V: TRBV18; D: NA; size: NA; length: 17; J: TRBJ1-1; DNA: TGTGCCAGCTCACCAGATGGTGCAGGGCCCATGAACACTGAAGCTTTCTTT; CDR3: CASSPDGAGPMNTEAFF
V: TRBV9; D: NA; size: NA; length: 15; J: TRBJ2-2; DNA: TGTGCCAGCAGCCCCCGAACTAATCACGCCGGGGAGCTGTTTTTT; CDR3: CASSPRTNHAGELFF
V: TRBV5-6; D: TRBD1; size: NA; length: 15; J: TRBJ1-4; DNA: TGTGCCAGCAGCCGCCGGGACAGGGGCGGGGAAAAACTGTTTTTT; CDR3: CASSRRDRGGEKLFF
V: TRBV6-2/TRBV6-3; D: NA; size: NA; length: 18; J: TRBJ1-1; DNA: TGTGCCAGCAGTTTCGACCCACTTTTTGACAGGCGAAACACTGAAGCTTTCTTT; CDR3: CASSFDPLFDRRNTEAFF
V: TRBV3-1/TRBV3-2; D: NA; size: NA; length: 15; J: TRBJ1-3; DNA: TGTGCCAGCAGCGGGAGTGTGGGCTCTGGAAACACCATATATTTT; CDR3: CASSGSVGSGNTIYF
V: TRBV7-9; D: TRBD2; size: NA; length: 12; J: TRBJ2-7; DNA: TGTGCCAGCGGGCGGGAGAGGTACGAGCAGTACTTC; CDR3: CASGRERYEQYF
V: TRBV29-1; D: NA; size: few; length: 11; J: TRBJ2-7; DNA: TGCAGCGTTGTCTCCTACGACGAGCAGTACTTC; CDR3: CSVVSYDEQYF
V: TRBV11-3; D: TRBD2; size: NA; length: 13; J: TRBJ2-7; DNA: TGTGCCAGCAGGCCGACTAGCGGCAACGAGCAGTACTTC; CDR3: CASRPTSGNEQYF
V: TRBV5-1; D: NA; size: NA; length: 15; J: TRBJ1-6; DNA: TGCGCCAGCAGCTTGGCTACAGGGTCCAATTCACCCCTCCACTTT; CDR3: CASSLATGSNSPLHF
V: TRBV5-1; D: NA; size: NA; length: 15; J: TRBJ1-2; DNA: TGCGCCAGCAGCAACCGGACAGCTTCTAACTATGGCTACACCTTC; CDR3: CASSNRTASNYGYTF
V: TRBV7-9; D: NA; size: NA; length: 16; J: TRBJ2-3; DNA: TGTGCCAGCAGCCTCATCTGGGGCCTACCCACAGATACGCAGTATTTT; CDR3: CASSLIWGLPTDTQYF
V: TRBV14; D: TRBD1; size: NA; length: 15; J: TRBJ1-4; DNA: TGTGCCAGCAGCCAGAGGACAGGGAAGGGTGAAAAACTGTTTTTT; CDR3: CASSQRTGKGEKLFF
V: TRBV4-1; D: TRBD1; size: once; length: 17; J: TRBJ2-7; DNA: TGCGCCAGCAGCCAAGAAGAGGACAGGGGGTTTATCTACGAGCAGTACTTC; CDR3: CASSQEEDRGFIYEQYF
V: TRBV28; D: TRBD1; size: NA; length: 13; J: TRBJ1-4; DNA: TGTGCCAGCAGTTTACTAACAGGGGCCGAGTTGTTTTTT; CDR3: CASSLLTGAELFF
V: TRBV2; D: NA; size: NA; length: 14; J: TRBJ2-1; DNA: TGTGCCAGCAGTGTAGGGGCCTCCTACAATGAGCAGTTCTTC; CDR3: CASSVGASYNEQFF
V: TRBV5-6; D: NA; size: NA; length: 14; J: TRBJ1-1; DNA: TGTGCCAGCAGCTTACAGGGCCGGGGAACTGAAGCTTTCTTT; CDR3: CASSLQGRGTEAFF
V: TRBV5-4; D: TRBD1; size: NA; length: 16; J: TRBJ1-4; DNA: TGTGCCAGCAGCGCGGACAGGGGCGGTTCTGGTGAAAAACTGTTTTTT; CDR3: CASSADRGGSGEKLFF
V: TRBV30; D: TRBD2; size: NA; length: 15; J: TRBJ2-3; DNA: TGTGCCTGGAGGGAGACTAGCGGGAGGACAGATACGCAGTATTTT; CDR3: CAWRETSGRTDTQYF
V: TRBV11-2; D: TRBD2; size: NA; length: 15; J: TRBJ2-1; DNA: TGTGCCAGCAGCTCATTGGAGGAAAGCGGGAGGGAGCAGTTCTTC; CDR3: CASSSLEESGREQFF
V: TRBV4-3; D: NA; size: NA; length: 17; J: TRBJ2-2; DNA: TGCGCCAGCAGCCAATCCCCCAGGGGCTTTGGCACCGGGGAGCTGTTTTTT; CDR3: CASSQSPRGFGTGELFF
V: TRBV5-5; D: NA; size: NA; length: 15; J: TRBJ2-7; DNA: TGTGCCAGCAGCTTAGTTTACAGTACCTCCTACGAGCAGTACTTC; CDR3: CASSLVYSTSYEQYF
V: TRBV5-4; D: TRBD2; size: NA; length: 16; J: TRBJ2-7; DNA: TGTGCCAGCAGCTTTGGGGGAGGGCTCAATCCAGCCGAGCAGTACTTC; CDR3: CASSFGGGLNPAEQYF
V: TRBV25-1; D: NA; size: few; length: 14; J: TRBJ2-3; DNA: TGTGCCAGCGGAAAGAGGATTAACACAGATACGCAGTATTTT; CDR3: CASGKRINTDTQYF
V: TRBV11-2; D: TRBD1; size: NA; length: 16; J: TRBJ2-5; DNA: TGTGCCAGCAGCTCCAGCTTGACAGGGGGGCAGGGGACCCAGTACTTC; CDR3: CASSSSLTGGQGTQYF
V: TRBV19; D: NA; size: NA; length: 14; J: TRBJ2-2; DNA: TGTGCCAGTAGTATAGACAGGAACACCGGGGAGCTGTTTTTT; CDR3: CASSIDRNTGELFF
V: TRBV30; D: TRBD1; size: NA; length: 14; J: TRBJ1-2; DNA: TGTGCCTGGAGATTGGGGGCAGGGGGCTATGGCTACACCTTC; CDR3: CAWRLGAGGYGYTF
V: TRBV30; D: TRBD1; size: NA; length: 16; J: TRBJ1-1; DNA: TGTGCCTGGAAAATTCCAACCCCGGGCAGGGGGTCTGAAGCTTTCTTT; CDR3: CAWKIPTPGRGSEAFF
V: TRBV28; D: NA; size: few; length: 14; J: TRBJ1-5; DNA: TGTGCCAGCAGTGGAGCAGATAGCAATCAGCCCCAGCATTTT; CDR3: CASSGADSNQPQHF
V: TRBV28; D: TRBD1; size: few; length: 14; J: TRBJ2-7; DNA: TGTGCCAGCAGTCGCGCGACAGGGGGGTCCGAGCAGTACTTC; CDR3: CASSRATGGSEQYF
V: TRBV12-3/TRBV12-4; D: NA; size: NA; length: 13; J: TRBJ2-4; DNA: TGTGCCAGCAGTTTACAGGTACAGAACATTCAGTACTTC; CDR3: CASSLQVQNIQYF
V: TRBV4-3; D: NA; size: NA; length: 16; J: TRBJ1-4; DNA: TGCGCCAGCAGCCAAGTTCCTCTTCAGGGGAATGAAAAACTGTTTTTT; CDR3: CASSQVPLQGNEKLFF
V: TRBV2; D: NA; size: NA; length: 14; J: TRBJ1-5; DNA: TGTGCCAGCAGGAAAACGGCAGGGAATCAGCCCCAGCATTTT; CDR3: CASRKTAGNQPQHF
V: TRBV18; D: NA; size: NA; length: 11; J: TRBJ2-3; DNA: TGTGCCAGCAAACTCACAGATACGCAGTATTTT; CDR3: CASKLTDTQYF
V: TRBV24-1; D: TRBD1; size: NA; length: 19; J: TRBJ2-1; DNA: TGTGCCACCAGTCCGGGGGCAGGGGGCGCCCCTGGGTCCTACAATGAGCAGTTCTTC; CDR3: CATSPGAGGAPGSYNEQFF
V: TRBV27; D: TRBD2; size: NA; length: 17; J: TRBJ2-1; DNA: TGTGCCAGCAGTTTATCGCCTGCGGGGGGGAGGTACAATGAGCAGTTCTTC; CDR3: CASSLSPAGGRYNEQFF
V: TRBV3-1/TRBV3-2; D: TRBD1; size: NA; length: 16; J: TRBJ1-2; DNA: TGTGCCAGCAGCCAGAAGATGACAGGGTTCATCTATGGCTACACCTTC; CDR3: CASSQKMTGFIYGYTF
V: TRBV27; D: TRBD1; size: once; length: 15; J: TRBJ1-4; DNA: TGTGCCAGCAGTTTGGGACAGCCCAAGAATGAAAAACTGTTTTTT; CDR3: CASSLGQPKNEKLFF
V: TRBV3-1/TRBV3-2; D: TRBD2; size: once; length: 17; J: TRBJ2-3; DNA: TGTGCCAGCAGCCAACCCGGGACTAGCGGGGCCGAGGATACGCAGTATTTT; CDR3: CASSQPGTSGAEDTQYF
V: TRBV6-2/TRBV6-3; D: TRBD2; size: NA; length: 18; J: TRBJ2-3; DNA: TGTGCCAGCAGTTACCCGAACCTAGCGGGAGGGCACACAGATACGCAGTATTTT; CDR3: CASSYPNLAGGHTDTQYF